The 9 T cell receptor beta chains given below trace back to one sample, sequenced in a study of spatial heterogeneity in lung cancer. MiXCR was run by TCRdb on the 5' RACE reads, yielding one entry per CDR3 protein. The table has roughly 48,000 distinct CDR3 sequences, approximately 12% seen once. Time point described: sample taken at primary tumor resection. No cells were sorted before sequencing. The whole RNA sequenced was extracted from tumor, nontumor lung or frozen PBMC. Sequences were derived from PBMCs, sampled at surgery. These receptors originate from a female donor with early-stage non-small cell lung cancer.

The chain couples TRBV12-3 or TRBV12-4 to TRBJ2-5, with TRBD1 matching 7 bases. Losses at the gene ends were 4 bases for V and 5 bases for J; bases not matched to a gene: 7. This CDR3 has 14 amino acids. In DNA, the CDR3 is TGTGCCAGCAGTTCCGGACCCAGGGGGGAGACCCAGTACTTC. Protein product: CASSSGPRGETQYF.

This rearrangement joins TRBV4-3 to TRBJ2-3; maybe TRBD2 (6 bases). CDR1 is LGHNA and CDR2 is YSLEER in the germline V gene. The CDR3 loop spans 16 amino acids. Trimming pared 2 bases from V and 5 bases from J, leaving 17 bases between. CDR3 loop: CASSQSIQRAVDTQYF. The DNA of the CDR3 is TGCGCCAGCAGCCAAAGTATTCAGCGGGCGGTAGATACGCAGTATTTT.

This clonotype has a handful of counts. This chain connects TRBV10-3 to TRBJ2-5; 11 positions agree with TRBD1. V gave up 11 bases and J gave up 7 bases; unmatched junction bases: 18. The V gene's germline CDR1 is ENHRY and CDR2 SYGVKD. The CDR3 has 16 amino acids. CDR3 coding DNA: TGTGCCTCGACCCCAGGGGACAGGGGGGATTTTTGGACCCAGTACTTC. This encodes CASTPGDRGDFWTQYF.

CDR3: CASSWDRGRGETQYF. The CDR3 DNA reads TGTGCCAGCAGCTGGGACAGGGGGCGCGGAGAGACCCAGTACTTC. The chain couples TRBV3-1 to TRBJ2-5; 12 positions match TRBD1. V was pared by 5 bases and J by 4 bases, with 5 bases of the junction left unmatched. The germline V gene encodes CDR1 LGHDT and CDR2 YNNKEL (reference sequence). CDR3 length: 15 amino acids.

Many counts were recorded for this clonotype. The chain joins TRBV9 to TRBJ1-1, with D maybe TRBD1 (5 bases). V shed 4 bases and J shed 7 bases, with 11 bases lying between them. CDR1 and CDR2 (germline): SGDLS, YYNGEE. This CDR3 comprises 12 residues. CDR3 amino acids: CASSSGMGEAFF. CDR3 sequence (DNA): TGTGCCAGCAGCTCAGGGATGGGTGAAGCTTTCTTT.

This clonotype was seen more than once but under ten times. The chain links TRBV5-1 to TRBJ2-2, with 10 positions matching TRBD1. This CDR3 contains 15 residues. Germline CDR1 is SGHRS and CDR2 is YFSETQ. V lost 6 bases to trimming and J lost 4 bases; unmatched junction nucleotides: 6. The CDR3 sequence is CASNPGQGGTGELFF. CDR3 in DNA: TGCGCCAGCAACCCCGGACAGGGGGGCACCGGGGAGCTGTTTTTT.

This clonotype was counted at least ten times. V usage is TRBV4-2 and J usage is TRBJ1-2; 7 positions agree with TRBD1. The CDR3 totals 17 residues. Germline lookup yields CDR1 LGHNA and CDR2 YNFKEQ. Trimming removed 1 base from V and 3 bases from J; junction bases left unmatched: 11. CDR3 nucleotides: TGTGCCAGCAGCCAAGTCTCCAGGGGGGGGGCGGACTATGGCTACACCTTC. Protein sequence: CASSQVSRGGADYGYTF.

The V gene is TRBV6-5, the J gene TRBJ1-1; no clear D gene. Germline V lookup: CDR1 MNHEY, CDR2 SVGAGI. This CDR3 spans 11 amino acids. Trimming left V 8 bases short and J 5 bases short, with 9 bases between. CDR3 nucleotide sequence: TGTGCCAGCTGTCGGGGTACTGAAGCTTTCTTT. It yields the protein CASCRGTEAFF.

This clonotype was recorded a few times. CDR3 sequence reads: CASSTQGEGDTQYF. CDR3 DNA sequence: TGTGCCAGTAGCACGCAAGGGGAGGGAGATACGCAGTATTTT. The rearrangement links TRBV19 to TRBJ2-3, with TRBD2 matching 7 bases. The ends lost 6 bases at V and 5 bases at J; junction bases unmatched: 8. Germline CDR1 and CDR2: LNHDA and SQIVND (reference sequence). CDR3 length: 14 amino acids.